This entry lists 20 T cell receptor beta chains sequenced from one sample in a study of shared clonotypes between healthy human individuals (dated by TCRdb to 2020 to 2022). Library preparation employed the immunoSEQ multiplex PCR assay. In TCRdb, the immuneACCESS table is reduced to in-frame sequences with V and J assigned. These tables do not hold every clone; where another copy was compared, an unresolved V gene accounts for under half, and the others remain unexplained. This sample gives over a million clones in total; around 74% of them show up just once. The ten largest clones add up to 1.2% to 1.5% of the sample. Sequencing was done on a sample of memory CD4+ T cells sorted from blood. Reading the label with the study, this specimen's cell subset or site is: CD45RA-negative fraction. These receptors were taken from a man in his late teens or twenties in good health.

The genes are TRBV15 and TRBJ2-3, with 7 bases that match TRBD2. The CDR3 extends over 19 amino acids. Germline CDR1 and CDR2: LNHNV and YYDKDF (reference sequence). V trimming: 0 bases; J trimming: 4 bases; junction bases outside the gene matches: 16. The CDR3 nucleotides read TGTGCCACCAGCAGAGAGGGGGTAGCGGGCCTCGCCAAGCCAGATACGCAGTATTTT. Its translation: CATSREGVAGLAKPDTQYF.

The chain joins TRBV2 to TRBJ2-7, with D perhaps being TRBD1 or TRBD2 (5 bases each). Germline CDR1 reads SNHLY; CDR2 reads FYNNEI. The CDR3 has 15 amino acids. V lost 7 bases, J lost 6 bases, and 22 bases lay in between. The CDR3 DNA is TGTGCCAGCACACCGAGCGGCAGGGTGCAGGCCGAGCAGTACTTC. Protein product: CASTPSGRVQAEQYF.

The rearrangement uses TRBV4-3 and TRBJ2-7, with 12 nucleotides matching TRBD2. Germline loops: CDR1 LGHNA, CDR2 YSLEER. V shed 1 base and J 7 bases; nucleotides not matched to a gene: 11. This CDR3 is built from 17 residues. Written as DNA, the CDR3 is TGCGCCAGCAGCCAAGCCTTGACTAGCGGGAGCAAGAATGAGCAGTACTTC. Translation: CASSQALTSGSKNEQYF.

The rearrangement uses TRBV5-1 and TRBJ2-3; 9 positions match TRBD1. The CDR3 contains 14 residues. In germline, CDR1 is SGHRS, CDR2 YFSETQ. V trimming: 3 bases; J trimming: 4 bases; junction bases outside the gene matches: 3. CDR3 sequence: CASSSRTGADTQYF. In nucleotides, the CDR3 is TGCGCCAGCAGCTCAAGGACAGGGGCAGATACGCAGTATTTT.

As for this clone: Other DNA sequences in the sample encode the same CDR3. The chain has TRBV5-1 and TRBJ1-4, with D maybe TRBD1 (6 bases). There are 14 residues in the CDR3. From germline, CDR1 is SGHRS and CDR2 YFSETQ. Trimming cost V 2 bases and J 3 bases, with 8 bases left between them. Here the CDR3 reads CASSLQGSNEKLFF. The CDR3 region has the DNA TGCGCCAGCAGCTTACAGGGTTCTAATGAAAAACTGTTTTTT.

This clone was recorded only once. CDR3 in amino acids: CASSHGTSWAGEQFF. The CDR3 DNA reads TGTGCCAGTAGCCATGGGACTAGCTGGGCAGGGGAGCAGTTCTTC. This chain connects TRBV19 to TRBJ2-1, with TRBD2 identical over 9 bases. Germline V lookup: CDR1 LNHDA, CDR2 SQIVND (reference sequence). The J segment lost 10 bases and the V segment lost 6 bases, leaving 13 bases of the junction unmatched. This CDR3 has 15 amino acids.

The chain combines TRBV28 with TRBJ2-1, with 12 bases lining up with TRBD2. The J segment lost 5 bases and the V segment lost 5 bases, leaving 7 bases of the junction unmatched. Per germline, CDR1 MDHEN and CDR2 SYDVKM. This CDR3 comprises 16 residues. CDR3 nucleotides: TGTGCCAGCAGTCCTGGACTAGCGGGGACAAACAATGAGCAGTTCTTC. It yields the protein CASSPGLAGTNNEQFF.

As concerns this clone: Other nucleotide sequences in the sample specify the same CDR3. This sequence joins TRBV18 and TRBJ1-1; D not certain. Germline values: CDR1 KGHSH, CDR2 LQKENI. V was cut by 2 bases and J by 4 bases, with 8 bases left in between. There are 13 residues in the CDR3. CDR3 nucleotides: TGTGCCAGCTCACCAAGAAGACTCACTGAAGCTTTCTTT. Translated, it gives CASSPRRLTEAFF.

This sequence joins TRBV18 and TRBJ2-7, with unresolved D. This CDR3 comprises 15 residues. V was cut by 4 bases and J by 4 bases, with 17 bases left in between. The V gene's germline CDR1 is KGHSH and CDR2 LQKENI. The CDR3 is CASSLYPRATYEQYF. As DNA, the CDR3 is TGTGCCAGCTCACTTTACCCTCGGGCCACATACGAGCAGTACTTC.

V usage is TRBV5-1 and J usage is TRBJ2-1; D remains unclear. CDR1 and CDR2 from the germline V gene are SGHRS and YFSETQ. The CDR3 extends over 15 amino acids. V lost 3 bases and J lost 0, with 10 bases in between. The CDR3 here is CASSYTRRSYNEQFF. CDR3 nucleotide sequence: TGCGCCAGCAGCTATACTCGGCGCTCCTACAATGAGCAGTTCTTC.

The chain joins TRBV11-2 to TRBJ2-2; TRBD1 aligns across 9 bases. Germline V gene data show CDR1 as SGHAT and CDR2 as FQNNGV. The V segment lost 6 bases and the J segment 1 base; nucleotides outside the gene matches: 3. This CDR3 is 15 amino acids long. Here the CDR3 DNA reads TGTGCCAGCAGTCGGGGACAGGGGAACACCGGGGAGCTGTTTTTT. This codes for CASSRGQGNTGELFF.

The CDR3 DNA reads as TGTGCCAGCAGCTTAGATCGAACTGCCTACGAGCAGTACTTC. This translates into CASSLDRTAYEQYF. The rearrangement uses TRBV11-2 and TRBJ2-7; D uncertain. CDR3 size: 14 residues. Germline CDR1 SGHAT, CDR2 FQNNGV. Between the trimmed V and J ends, which lost 0 bases and 2 bases, there was a span of 8 bases.

This clone was detected only a few times. The J gene is TRBJ1-1, the V gene TRBV11-2, with 7 bases lining up with TRBD1. CDR3 length: 15 residues. V trimming: 7 bases; J trimming: 10 bases; junction bases outside the gene matches: 18. Germline V gene data show CDR1 as SGHAT and CDR2 as FQNNGV. The CDR3: CASTPIRDSTSGAFF. In DNA form, the CDR3 reads TGTGCCAGCACCCCTATCCGGGACAGCACTAGCGGAGCTTTCTTT. Drawing the rest from reference TRBV11-2 and TRBJ1-1, the complete variable domain is EAGVAQSPRYKIIEKRQSVAFWCNPISGHATLYWYQQILGQGPKLLIQFQNNGVVDDSQLPKDRFSAERLKGVDSTLKIQPAKLEDSAVYLCASTPIRDSTSGAFFGQGTRLTVV.

The chain employs TRBV5-6 and TRBJ1-2; the D gene is possibly TRBD1 (5 bases). The V end lost 5 bases, the J end lost 8 bases, and 13 bases lay between the germline ends. This CDR3 region has 12 residues. CDR1 SGHDT and CDR2 YYEEEE come from the germline V gene. The CDR3 reads CASRKGTQGYTF. The CDR3 DNA reads as TGTGCCAGCAGAAAGGGGACTCAGGGCTACACCTTC.

This clone appeared once. The rearrangement uses TRBV6-1 and TRBJ2-5, with a weak D call TRBD1 (5 bases). CDR3 length: 12 residues. Trimming left V 7 bases short and J 5 bases short, with 11 bases between. Germline V lookup: CDR1 MNHNS, CDR2 SASEGT. CDR3: CASKGVGETQYF. In nucleotides, the CDR3 is TGTGCCAGCAAAGGGGTTGGGGAGACCCAGTACTTC.

The chain joins TRBV28 to TRBJ2-1; D remains ambiguous. Per germline, CDR1 MDHEN and CDR2 SYDVKM. This CDR3 spans 10 amino acids. Trimming removed 6 bases at V and 7 bases at J, with 4 bases between. CDR3 nucleotides: TGTGCCAGCAGCTGGAATGAGCAGTTCTTC. Its protein product is CASSWNEQFF.

The gene calls are TRBV6-5 and TRBJ1-1, with D unresolved. V was pared by 5 bases and J by 8 bases, with 6 bases between. Germline CDR1 MNHEY, CDR2 SVGAGI. The CDR3 contains 10 residues. The CDR3: CASSEKEAFF. The CDR3 DNA is TGTGCCAGCAGTGAAAAGGAAGCTTTCTTT.

This chain connects TRBV4-2 to TRBJ2-2; tentatively, D is TRBD2 (6 bases). CDR1 is LGHNA, CDR2 YNFKEQ, per germline. V was cut by 0 bases and J by 0 bases, with 8 bases left in between. The CDR3 covers 16 residues. DNA of the CDR3: TGTGCCAGCAGCCAAGACGGCGGGGCGAACACCGGGGAGCTGTTTTTT. It is translated as CASSQDGGANTGELFF.

The V call is TRBV6-5, the J call TRBJ2-3, with 7 bases aligning to TRBD1. Germline CDR1 reads MNHEY; CDR2 reads SVGAGI. The V gene end was trimmed by 0 bases and the J gene end by 1 base; junction bases not matched to a gene: 4. This CDR3 spans 16 amino acids. The CDR3 reads CASSYSRGGGTDTQYF. CDR3 in DNA: TGTGCCAGCAGTTACTCGAGAGGGGGCGGCACAGATACGCAGTATTTT.

The chain carries TRBV28 and TRBJ1-1, with 7 bases matching TRBD1. The germline CDR1 and CDR2 sequences are MDHEN and SYDVKM. V lost 6 bases, J lost 5 bases, and 9 bases stayed unmatched. The CDR3 sequence is 14 residues long. The CDR3 reads CASRSEGARTEAFF. CDR3 DNA: TGTGCCAGCAGATCCGAGGGGGCAAGGACTGAAGCTTTCTTT.